This entry describes one T cell receptor beta chain. What it binds is unknown. The sample originates from a study of metastatic and nonmetastatic thyroid tumors. Study in general: Where malignant and benign thyroid patients were concerned, repertoires were compared across blood and tumor or nodule tissue.

After removal of 3 bases from V and 12 bases from J, the junction contained 10 bases not matched to a gene. CDR3 length: 13 amino acids. TCRdb recomputed clones from the PCR reads via MiXCR. The sample carries tens of thousands of clones, about 24% recorded once. There were no patients who had received any treatment before thyroid surgery. Overall study findings and caveats: Benign nodules were reported to have significantly lower TCR beta diversity than malignant thyroid tumors, in blood and tumor.

This chain links TRBV12-3 or TRBV12-4 with TRBJ2-7; 8 bases fit TRBD2. The sequence was collected from a female donor with papillary thyroid cancer or a benign thyroid nodule (not recorded which). Some clones in this sample may be carry-over from other donors' samples. The sample comprised blood. CDR3 residues: CASSFGAGGPRYF. The CDR3 DNA is TGTGCCAGCAGTTTTGGGGCGGGGGGCCCCAGGTACTTC.